A selection of T cell receptor beta chains follows, all from one sample in a study of Graves' ophthalmopathy and Graves' hyperthyroidism. TCRdb reprocessed the multiplex PCR reads with MiXCR, giving one entry per CDR3 protein. The data show roughly 420,000 distinct CDR3 sequences, around 20% seen once. Specimen: peripheral blood. The receptors derive from a woman aged 18-35 years with stable Graves' hyperthyroidism. CDR3s leave out the opening cysteine and the closing phenylalanine or tryptophan. Clone size is given for some rows only: seen once, a few or many times, or a class if the clone is expanded.

TRBV6-2/TRBV6-3	TRBJ2-5	many	ASSYPHRVSETQY
TRBV29-1	TRBJ1-5	many	SVVTEGGLHQPQH
TRBV5-1	TRBJ1-5	many	ASSFGGTDQPQH
TRBV28	TRBJ2-7	NA	ASSYTLGWGSYEQY
TRBV12-3/TRBV12-4	TRBJ1-1	many	ASSLVDSPSDGAF
TRBV29-1	TRBJ2-5	NA	SVSGLNDQETQY
TRBV24-1	TRBJ2-5	NA	ATSDSTGTGETQY
TRBV6-5	TRBJ2-7	many	ASSLTWEQY
TRBV20-1	TRBJ2-7	many	SATDSQGSYEQY
TRBV20-1	TRBJ2-2	NA	SATGGAPNTGELF
TRBV28	TRBJ1-2	NA	ASRTVALGYGYT
TRBV7-3	TRBJ2-6	many	ASSPSPGANVLT
TRBV30	TRBJ2-7	many	AWSPGPITDYEQY
TRBV30	TRBJ2-2	NA	AGGTGEPF
TRBV12-3/TRBV12-4	TRBJ2-7	many	ASRPGEGAFYEQY
TRBV27	TRBJ1-2	NA	ASGYQGSILVYT
TRBV12-3/TRBV12-4	TRBJ1-6	many	ASSLDTGTSPLH
TRBV2	TRBJ1-2	NA	ASSGSGVGYT
TRBV7-2	TRBJ2-7	many	ASSLPSRGREQY
TRBV18	TRBJ2-5	NA	ASSPTSGRPKETQY
TRBV7-2	TRBJ2-5	many	ASSSRTSHQETQY
TRBV6-2/TRBV6-3	TRBJ2-5	NA	ASRRDLSETQY
TRBV2	TRBJ2-7	many	ASRETQAQY
TRBV11-2	TRBJ1-2	NA	ASSGTTNYGYT
TRBV28	TRBJ1-1	many	ASTLGGANTEAF